One sample yielded the 27 T cell receptor beta chains listed below, sequenced in a study of OX40 agonist ivuxolimab in advanced cancers. Assay used: immunoSEQ multiplex PCR; TCRdb lists only in-frame clones, some missing. The sample includes approximately 52,000 clones, 84% of them seen just once. The source material was CD4+ or CD8+ T cells sorted from blood, sampled in a trial of the OX40 agonist ivuxolimab. The receptors were sampled from an adult with an advanced solid tumor such as melanoma, head and neck, liver or kidney cancer.

The chain is built from TRBV4-3 and TRBJ2-5; 13 positions agree with TRBD2. The CDR3 covers 18 residues. CDR1 and CDR2 from the germline V gene are LGHNA and YSLEER. V lost 4 bases to trimming and J lost 1 base; unmatched junction nucleotides: 9. The CDR3 DNA sequence: TGCGCCAGCAGCCTCTTAGGGACTAGCGGGACCACCCAAGAGACCCAGTACTTC. It is translated as CASSLLGTSGTTQETQYF.

The rearrangement links TRBV4-3 to TRBJ2-2, with D possibly TRBD1 on 6 matching bases. CDR1 and CDR2 (germline): LGHNA, YSLEER. The CDR3 spans 17 residues. The V gene lost 3 bases and the J gene lost 4 bases, with 18 bases spanning the gap. The CDR3 here is CASSQARQGLSTGELFF. CDR3 coding DNA: TGCGCCAGCAGCCAGGCTAGGCAGGGGTTGAGCACCGGGGAGCTGTTTTTT.

The rearrangement links TRBV5-6 to TRBJ2-1; 9 bases align to TRBD2. Losses at the gene ends were 3 bases for V and 2 bases for J; bases not matched to a gene: 6. In germline, CDR1 is SGHDT, CDR2 YYEEEE. The CDR3 contains 16 residues. CDR3 loop: CASSWGAGGAYNEQFF. CDR3 DNA sequence: TGTGCCAGCAGCTGGGGGGCGGGAGGGGCCTACAATGAGCAGTTCTTC.

The chain links TRBV19 to TRBJ1-2; no firm D call. V lost 0 bases to trimming and J lost 11 bases, with 7 bases between them. CDR1 LNHDA and CDR2 SQIVND come from the germline V gene (reference sequence). CDR3 length: 11 amino acids. The CDR3 spells CASSIDVGYTF. CDR3 in DNA: TGTGCCAGTAGTATAGATGTGGGGTACACCTTC.

V is TRBV19 and J is TRBJ2-3, with D unclear. The CDR3 runs 16 residues. Trimming left V 3 bases short and J 1 base short, with 14 bases between. Germline V lookup: CDR1 LNHDA, CDR2 SQIVND (reference sequence). CDR3 residues: CASSMGMGARTDTQYF. The CDR3 region has the DNA TGTGCCAGTAGTATGGGTATGGGCGCCCGCACAGATACGCAGTATTTT.

This clone was recorded only once. The chain recombines TRBV7-2 with TRBJ2-1; D gene uncertain. The V gene's germline CDR1 is SGHTA and CDR2 FQGNSA. With 5 bases removed from V and 5 bases from J, the gap between germline ends came to 10 bases. The CDR3 loop spans 13 amino acids. The CDR3 DNA reads as TGTGCCAGCAGCCCCGGACCAAACAATGAGCAGTTCTTC. Its translation is CASSPGPNNEQFF.

This chain uses TRBV9 with TRBJ2-1; TRBD2 is a possible D gene (6 bases). Germline lookup yields CDR1 SGDLS and CDR2 YYNGEE. There are 16 residues in the CDR3. V was shortened by 4 bases and J by 0 bases, with 14 bases between the two germline ends. The CDR3 nucleotides are TGTGCCAGCAGCCCCCGGGACTCCCGCTCCTACAATGAGCAGTTCTTC. Protein product: CASSPRDSRSYNEQFF.

This sequence joins TRBV4-1 and TRBJ2-5, with D possibly TRBD2 on 5 matching bases. This CDR3 spans 13 amino acids. Per germline, CDR1 MGHRA and CDR2 YSYEKL. V was shortened by 0 bases and J by 5 bases, with 7 bases between the two germline ends. CDR3 sequence reads: CASSQDSGETQYF. CDR3 DNA sequence: TGCGCCAGCAGCCAAGACTCGGGGGAGACCCAGTACTTC.

This chain uses TRBV10-3 with TRBJ2-3; weak D call: TRBD2 (6 bases). From germline, CDR1 is ENHRY and CDR2 SYGVKD. Trimming took off 2 bases at V and 0 bases at J, with 15 bases between the two ends. The CDR3 loop spans 17 amino acids. CDR3 sequence reads: CAISEPAAGPSTDTQYF. In nucleotides, the CDR3 is TGTGCCATCAGTGAGCCCGCGGCGGGACCTAGCACAGATACGCAGTATTTT.

In nucleotides, the CDR3 is TGTGCCAGCAGCTTGCAGGCTAGCGCTGGGGCCAACGTCCTGACTTTC. It yields the protein CASSLQASAGANVLTF. The rearrangement links TRBV7-3 to TRBJ2-6; D may be TRBD2 (6 bases). V dropped 3 bases and J dropped 2 bases, with 11 bases sitting between them. The CDR3 runs to 16 residues. CDR1 and CDR2 (germline): SGHTA, FQGTGA.

The chain carries TRBV5-6 and TRBJ2-2; 16 bases map to TRBD2. The CDR3 loop spans 16 amino acids. The trim removed 5 bases at V and 6 bases at J, leaving 4 bases unmatched. Germline V gives CDR1 SGHDT, CDR2 YYEEEE. CDR3 protein: CASSFGTSGGAGELFF. As DNA, the CDR3 is TGTGCCAGCAGTTTCGGGACTAGCGGGGGGGCCGGGGAGCTGTTTTTT.

V and J are TRBV29-1 and TRBJ2-6; D is undetermined. This CDR3 spans 12 amino acids. Germline CDR1 SQVTM, CDR2 ANQGSEA. V lost 4 bases and J lost 4, with 5 bases in between. The CDR3 here is CSVGPGANVLTF. The CDR3 nucleotides are TGCAGCGTTGGGCCCGGGGCCAACGTCCTGACTTTC.

The chain couples TRBV11-2 to TRBJ2-5, with D possibly being TRBD1 or TRBD2 (5 bases each). Germline assignment: CDR1 SGHAT and CDR2 FQNNGV. V was pared by 5 bases and J by 2 bases, with 12 bases between. The CDR3 loop spans 14 amino acids. The CDR3 spells CASSRTGGQETQYF. In DNA form, the CDR3 reads TGTGCCAGCAGCCGGACTGGGGGACAAGAGACCCAGTACTTC.

The rearrangement links TRBV4-3 to TRBJ1-5, with no clear D. Germline CDR1 is LGHNA and CDR2 is YSLEER. CDR3 size: 15 residues. V was shortened by 0 bases and J by 0 bases, with 6 bases between the two germline ends. CDR3 coding DNA: TGCGCCAGCAGCCAAGATCTGAATAGCAATCAGCCCCAGCATTTT. Its protein product is CASSQDLNSNQPQHF.

V is TRBV7-2 and J is TRBJ2-3, with 7 bases matching TRBD2. The V and J ends lost 0 bases and 4 bases, in that order; junction bases with no gene match: 1. The CDR3 loop spans 14 amino acids. Germline loops: CDR1 SGHTA, CDR2 FQGNSA. This CDR3 reads CASSLAGGSDTQYF. The CDR3 nucleotides read TGTGCCAGCAGCTTAGCCGGGGGGTCAGATACGCAGTATTTT.

The chain has TRBV4-3 and TRBJ2-5; TRBD2 aligns across 13 bases. The CDR3 length is 19 residues. Germline V gives CDR1 LGHNA, CDR2 YSLEER. The junction had 13 bases not matched to a gene; V was cut back by 1 base and J by 5 bases. This CDR3 reads CASSQVLGTSGVGGETQYF. Here the CDR3 DNA reads TGCGCCAGCAGCCAAGTGTTAGGGACTAGCGGGGTGGGTGGGGAGACCCAGTACTTC.

This chain joins TRBV30 and TRBJ1-1, with D possibly being TRBD1 (5 bases). The CDR3 spans 15 residues. V shed 3 bases and J shed 1 base, with 15 bases lying between them. The V gene's germline CDR1 is GTSNPN and CDR2 SVGIG (reference sequence). This CDR3 reads CAWRFSDTRNTEAFF. In DNA form, the CDR3 reads TGTGCCTGGAGATTTTCGGACACGCGGAACACTGAAGCTTTCTTT.

This rearrangement joins TRBV29-1 to TRBJ2-5; D remains ambiguous. Germline values: CDR1 SQVTM, CDR2 ANQGSEA. The V and J ends lost 6 bases and 2 bases respectively, with 13 bases between them. This CDR3 is built from 13 residues. CDR3 in amino acids: CSVAHSFQETQYF. CDR3 coding DNA: TGCAGCGTGGCCCACAGTTTTCAAGAGACCCAGTACTTC.

The rearrangement links TRBV5-4 to TRBJ2-3; possible D gene TRBD2, 6 bases. V lost 5 bases and J lost 6, with 22 bases in between. Per germline, CDR1 SGHNT and CDR2 YYREEE (reference sequence). The CDR3 is 16 amino acids. CDR3 in amino acids: CASSSSLSGTYDTQYF. The CDR3 nucleotides read TGTGCCAGCAGTAGTAGCCTTAGCGGTACCTATGATACGCAGTATTTT.

The chain is built from TRBV7-2 and TRBJ2-3; D gene unclear. Trimming pared 0 bases from V and 5 bases from J, leaving 9 bases between. The CDR3 totals 14 residues. The germline V gene encodes CDR1 SGHTA and CDR2 FQGNSA. The CDR3 is CASSLASLGDTQYF. In DNA, the CDR3 is TGTGCCAGCAGCTTAGCGAGTCTGGGAGATACGCAGTATTTT.

The chain joins TRBV18 to TRBJ2-3; the match to TRBD1 covers 9 bases. V dropped 5 bases and J dropped 1; count of bases not matched to a gene: 4. This CDR3 comprises 15 residues. Germline-derived CDR1 and CDR2 are KGHSH and LQKENI. CDR3 sequence: CASSVDRGGTDTQYF. Here the CDR3 DNA reads TGTGCCAGCTCAGTGGACAGGGGCGGCACAGATACGCAGTATTTT. Drawing the rest from reference TRBV18 and TRBJ2-3, the complete variable domain is NAGVMQNPRHLVRRRGQEARLRCSPMKGHSHVYWYRQLPEEGLKFMVYLQKENIIDESGMPKERFSAEFPKEGPSILRIQQVVRGDSAAYFCASSVDRGGTDTQYFGPGTRLTVL.

V gene TRBV19 combines with J gene TRBJ1-1; D is unresolved. V was pared by 6 bases and J by 1 base, with 12 bases between. The CDR3 spans 14 residues. Germline V gene lookup returns CDR1 LNHDA and CDR2 SQIVND (reference sequence). The CDR3 region is CASSNVQQNTEAFF. The CDR3 DNA reads as TGTGCCAGTAGCAACGTACAGCAGAACACTGAAGCTTTCTTT.

By share, this clone counts as medium-sized. This chain joins TRBV19 and TRBJ1-5, with a possible D match to TRBD1 (6 bases). Germline CDR1 reads LNHDA; CDR2 reads SQIVND (reference sequence). Trimming removed 9 bases from V and 5 bases from J, with 14 bases in between. This CDR3 has 13 residues. Here the CDR3 DNA reads TGTGCCAGCAGTGGACAGTCTTATCAGCCCCAGCATTTT. It specifies CASSGQSYQPQHF.

The CDR3 spells CASSFGGTETQYF. In DNA form, the CDR3 reads TGCGCCAGCAGCTTCGGGGGGACGGAGACCCAGTACTTC. This rearrangement joins TRBV5-1 to TRBJ2-5; 7 bases fit TRBD2. From germline, CDR1 is SGHRS and CDR2 YFSETQ. Trimming removed 2 bases from V and 5 bases from J; junction bases left unmatched: 3. The CDR3 spans 13 residues. Full variable domain (remainder filled in from reference TRBV5-1 and TRBJ2-5): KAGVTQTPRYLIKTRGQQVTLSCSPISGHRSVSWYQQTPGQGLQFLFEYFSETQRNKGNFPGRFSGRQFSNSRSEMNVSTLELGDSALYLCASSFGGTETQYFGPGTRLLVL.

This clone appeared a few times. V gene TRBV12-2 combines with J gene TRBJ2-1; no check of the table's D call, TRBD2, against the DNA was made. TRBV12-2 represents a pseudogene. There are 14 residues in the CDR3. The CDR3 protein is CASRLDGKYNEQFF. DNA for the CDR3: TGTGCAAGTCGCTTAGACGGGAAGTACAATGAGCAGTTCTTC.

In this sample, this clone is medium-sized. The gene calls are TRBV5-4 and TRBJ1-1, with 7 bases that match TRBD1. V lost 1 base to trimming and J lost 1 base; unmatched junction nucleotides: 4. The CDR3 spans 15 residues. The germline CDR1 and CDR2 sequences are SGHNT and YYREEE (reference sequence). This CDR3 is CASSLSAGGNTEAFF. The CDR3 bases are TGTGCCAGCAGCTTGTCGGCAGGGGGGAACACTGAAGCTTTCTTT.

The chain uses TRBV9 and TRBJ2-3; TRBD2 matches at 9 bases. The ends lost 0 bases at V and 8 bases at J; junction bases unmatched: 16. Germline V CDR1 and CDR2: SGDLS, YYNGEE. CDR3 size: 18 residues. The CDR3 DNA reads TGTGCCAGCAGCGTAGATTCTGCTAGCGGGGCCCCTAGGGGTACGCAGTATTTT. The encoded protein is CASSVDSASGAPRGTQYF.